This T cell receptor (beta chain) was retrieved from a study of CD8 T cells in ankylosing spondylitis. TCRdb reprocessed the 5' RACE reads via MiXCR and lists one record per CDR3 protein. Among 300,000 to 350,000 distinct CDR3 sequences, roughly 14% were seen once, and the ten largest hold roughly 0.99%. Study outcomes and limitations: What seemed typical of ankylosing spondylitis blood was a TCR beta motif built from several highly homologous variants. Before this, some motif variants had been reported in reactive arthritis synovial fluid and blood.

CDR3 length: 13 amino acids. Germline CDR1 is LNHDA and CDR2 is SQIVND (reference sequence). V was pared by 4 bases and J by 4 bases, with 10 bases between. Turning to this clonotype: Antigen unknown.

The sequence came from a male donor with ankylosing spondylitis or in good health (not recorded which). Input material: blood, either unsorted or a sorted T cell fraction (not recorded which). The V call is TRBV19, the J call TRBJ1-2; D remains ambiguous. The CDR3 sequence: CASSSNRLYGYTF. The CDR3 DNA reads as TGTGCCAGTAGTAGTAACAGACTCTATGGCTACACCTTC. The variable domain in full, with the rest retrieved from reference TRBV19 and TRBJ1-2, is DGGITQSPKYLFRKEGQNVTLSCEQNLNHDAMYWYRQDPGQGLRLIYYSQIVNDFQKGDIAEGYSVSREKKESFPLTVTSAQKNPTAFYLCASSSNRLYGYTFGSGTRLTVV.